This T cell receptor (beta chain) came from a study of blood T cells in healthy people across ages. The CDR3 extends over 19 amino acids. Trimming removed 2 bases at V and 0 bases at J, with 22 bases between. CDR1 and CDR2 (germline): SGHAT, FQNNGV. Primers used in a second PCR of about 6 to 11 cycles were a sample-barcoded 5' primer and a J-beta primer mix. TCRdb reprocessed the 5' RACE reads with MiXCR, giving one entry per CDR3 protein. Of hundreds of thousands of distinct CDR3 sequences listed, approximately 48% are singletons. The V and J genes are TRBV11-2 and TRBJ1-1; unclear D gene. The source of this sequence is a man aged 60 to 75 in good health. The specimen sequenced was blood. The CDR3 DNA is TGTGCCAGCAGCTTAACGTCAGCTGGTGTTGCGGTCATGAACACTGAAGCTTTCTTT. This translates into CASSLTSAGVAVMNTEAFF.